The entry that follows covers one T cell receptor beta chain sequence. Antigen specificity is unknown. Germline V lookup: CDR1 SSHAT, CDR2 FNYEAQ (reference sequence). There are 17 residues in the CDR3. The V gene end was trimmed by 5 bases and the J gene end by 4 bases; junction bases not matched to a gene: 8. This sample was taken from a study of shared clonotypes between healthy human individuals. Study-level points and caveats: Against clonotypes common to all four donors, non-shared ones had lower generation probabilities. Rarefaction showed sorted-subset sequencing was incomplete despite large depth. Apart from blood, nothing was sampled; tissue repertoires likely differ.

This table comes from immunoSEQ multiplex PCR, and its TCRdb copy is limited to in-frame clones, with some not included. Seen here are approximately 1.4 million clones, 98% observed once, and the top ten hold about 0.4%. There were no recent acute infections or vaccinations among the donors, who were healthy HIV-negative adults. Sequenced sample: naive CD4+ T cells sorted from blood. As for subset: CD45RA+ positively selected. The sequence was collected from a man aged 25 to 45 in good health. V and J are TRBV7-7 and TRBJ2-1; 13 bases are shared with TRBD2. In DNA, the CDR3 is TGTGCCAGCAGCCCCGGACTAGCGGGAGCCGGTTACAATGAGCAGTTCTTC. Protein sequence: CASSPGLAGAGYNEQFF. Based on the CDR3 plus reference TRBV7-7 and TRBJ2-1, the full variable domain is GAGVSQSPRYKVTKRGQDVTLRCDPISSHATLYWYQQALGQGPEFLTYFNYEAQPDKSGLPSDRFSAERPEGSISTLTIQRTEQRDSAMYRCASSPGLAGAGYNEQFFGPGTRLTVL.